A selection of T cell receptor beta chains follows, all from one sample in a study of T cell changes during pregnancy in multiple sclerosis. The repertoire was sequenced with immunoSEQ multiplex PCR; TCRdb's copy has only in-frame clones and lacks some. This table holds around 59,000 clones, roughly nine tenths found once. The material sequenced was CD4+ T cells from peripheral blood mononuclear cells, taken in the first trimester of pregnancy. These receptors originate from a female donor with multiple sclerosis, enrolled in a pregnancy study. CDR3s leave out the opening cysteine and the closing phenylalanine or tryptophan. D genes are given only for firm matches.

TRBJ1-1 9 TRBV28 - ASSGPREAF
TRBJ2-5 15 TRBV5-1 TRBD1 ASSLGVVQGTGETQY
TRBJ1-2 11 TRBV7-6 - ASSLRSGDGYT
TRBJ2-7 11 TRBV6-1 TRBD1 ASSWTGNDEQY
TRBJ2-1 12 TRBV7-6 TRBD2 ASSRLAGGSEQF
TRBJ2-1 11 TRBV29-1 TRBD1 SDGTGGYNEQF
TRBJ2-5 8 TRBV6-1 - ASSPGSQY
TRBJ1-2 13 TRBV28 - ASRSLDRLRDGYT
TRBJ2-7 14 TRBV4-3 - ASSQDLTGVSYEQY
TRBJ2-4 12 TRBV19 - ASSLHREQNIQY
TRBJ1-2 15 TRBV4-1 TRBD1 ASSQGRGQGANYGYT
TRBJ1-1 16 TRBV21-1 - ASSRGGRGGPYWTEAF
TRBJ1-4 12 TRBV19 - ASSSTVTNEKLF
TRBJ2-1 13 TRBV7-3 - ASSPSGTGLSEQF
TRBJ2-2 15 TRBV7-2 - ASSSFNPGLTAGELF
TRBJ2-1 9 TRBV7-8 - ASSARGEQF
TRBJ1-1 14 TRBV5-6 TRBD1 ASSFPGQLTNTEAF
TRBJ2-7 13 TRBV11-1 TRBD2 ASSLSGGSTYEQY
TRBJ2-1 12 TRBV21-1 - ASSSSGTGNEQF
TRBJ1-6 14 TRBV5-1 - ASSPGTLGNNSPLH
TRBJ2-1 10 TRBV7-3 - ASSANEVEQF
TRBJ2-1 13 TRBV29-1 TRBD1 SVVPRGLTGGGQF
TRBJ1-1 14 TRBV9 - ASSVAPAGWRTEAF
TRBJ2-3 12 TRBV14 - ASSQVLGVDTQY
TRBJ1-2 11 TRBV7-2 - ASSFTVYYGYT
TRBJ1-4 13 TRBV5-5 TRBD1 ASSLGTGGNEKLF
TRBJ1-2 10 TRBV29-1 - SVAGRVSGYT
TRBJ2-3 15 TRBV9 - ASSVEEGETSTDTQY
TRBJ2-1 14 TRBV25-1 TRBD2 ASSESVLAGENEQF
TRBJ2-3 14 TRBV7-3 TRBD2 ASSPASGVLQDTQY
TRBJ1-2 13 TRBV7-4 TRBD1 ASSLRDRGRYGYT
TRBJ2-3 12 TRBV5-1 - ASSLSSLSDTQY
TRBJ2-4 14 TRBV11-3 TRBD1 ASSPGQVLAKNIQY
TRBJ2-7 9 TRBV6-1 TRBD2 VTGGGYEQY
TRBJ1-4 11 TRBV10-3 TRBD1 AISRGPEGKLF
TRBJ1-2 12 TRBV18 - ASSPVDTTYGYT
TRBJ2-5 10 TRBV5-6 - ASSLRAETQY
TRBJ1-2 13 TRBV2 TRBD1 ASSYDRVSLSGYT
TRBJ1-1 12 TRBV10-3 - AISRGNGNTEAF
TRBJ1-1 10 TRBV6-6 - ASSTADTEAF
TRBJ1-6 10 TRBV30 - AWASNNSPLH
TRBJ2-3 13 TRBV30 - AWSGGDGSTDTQY
TRBJ2-3 14 TRBV30 TRBD2 AWSVFSGGRTDTQY
TRBJ1-1 12 TRBV7-8 TRBD1 ASSWDSYSTEAF
TRBJ2-1 15 TRBV4-3 TRBD1 ASSRSTGANLDNEQF
TRBJ1-2 12 TRBV5-6 - ASSRQVIPYGYT
TRBJ1-1 12 TRBV5-1 - ASSLGELNTEAF
TRBJ2-2 13 TRBV6-5 TRBD2 ASTSGGMLTGELF
TRBJ1-5 12 TRBV6-5 - ASSSDNGNQPQH
TRBJ1-2 13 TRBV19 TRBD1 ASKKGQRVDYGYT